Listed below are T cell receptor beta chains from one sample, sequenced in a study of control samples from healthy donors and cancer patients. Assay: immunoSEQ multiplex PCR; the TCRdb copy retains only in-frame clones and omits some. Here the sample spans approximately 150,000 clones, 96% being singletons. The source material was blood. The receptors were sampled from a woman aged 30 to 39 in good health. Both conserved end residues are part of each CDR3. The D gene is left open where the match is weak.

j_gene: TRBJ2-1
v_gene: TRBV4-1
d_gene: NA
CDR3nt: TGCGCCAGCAGACCCAGCGGACCAAGCTCCTACAATGAGCAGTTCTTC
CDR3aa: CASRPSGPSSYNEQFF

j_gene: TRBJ2-1
v_gene: TRBV9
d_gene: TRBD2
CDR3nt: TGTGCCAGCGCCTTAACTAGCGTAGGCTACAATGAGCAGTTCTTC
CDR3aa: CASALTSVGYNEQFF

j_gene: TRBJ2-6
v_gene: TRBV5-5
d_gene: NA
CDR3nt: TGTGCCAGCAGCTTGAGGGGATACTCTGGGGCCAACGTCCTGACTTTC
CDR3aa: CASSLRGYSGANVLTF

j_gene: TRBJ1-1
v_gene: TRBV28
d_gene: NA
CDR3nt: TGTGCCAGCAGTTTATGGCGAATACGGAACACTGAAGCTTTCTTT
CDR3aa: CASSLWRIRNTEAFF

j_gene: TRBJ2-6
v_gene: TRBV6-5
d_gene: NA
CDR3nt: TGTGCCAGCAGTTCCAGCTCTGGGGCCAACGTCCTGACTTTC
CDR3aa: CASSSSSGANVLTF

j_gene: TRBJ1-4
v_gene: TRBV3-1/TRBV3-2
d_gene: NA
CDR3nt: TGTGCCAGCAGCCAAGATTTTTCCGGGGGCCGTGAAAAACTGTTTTTT
CDR3aa: CASSQDFSGGREKLFF

j_gene: TRBJ2-2
v_gene: TRBV6-2/TRBV6-3
d_gene: NA
CDR3nt: TGTGCCAGCAGTTACCTGGGCAGGACCGGGGAGCTGTTTTTT
CDR3aa: CASSYLGRTGELFF

j_gene: TRBJ1-2
v_gene: TRBV9
d_gene: NA
CDR3nt: TGTGCCAGCAGCGTAGAGGCAGGTCGGGTGGATGGCTACACCTTC
CDR3aa: CASSVEAGRVDGYTF

j_gene: TRBJ1-3
v_gene: TRBV5-6
d_gene: NA
CDR3nt: TGTGCCAGCAGCTCGGACGTTTCTGGAAACACCATATATTTT
CDR3aa: CASSSDVSGNTIYF

j_gene: TRBJ2-5
v_gene: TRBV3-1/TRBV3-2
d_gene: TRBD2
CDR3nt: TGTGCCAGCAGCCGAGCGGGGCTCCAAGAGACCCAGTACTTC
CDR3aa: CASSRAGLQETQYF

j_gene: TRBJ2-7
v_gene: TRBV6-2/TRBV6-3
d_gene: NA
CDR3nt: TGTGCCAGCAGTTTGACCCTTTCTGAAGGCGAGCAGTACTTC
CDR3aa: CASSLTLSEGEQYF